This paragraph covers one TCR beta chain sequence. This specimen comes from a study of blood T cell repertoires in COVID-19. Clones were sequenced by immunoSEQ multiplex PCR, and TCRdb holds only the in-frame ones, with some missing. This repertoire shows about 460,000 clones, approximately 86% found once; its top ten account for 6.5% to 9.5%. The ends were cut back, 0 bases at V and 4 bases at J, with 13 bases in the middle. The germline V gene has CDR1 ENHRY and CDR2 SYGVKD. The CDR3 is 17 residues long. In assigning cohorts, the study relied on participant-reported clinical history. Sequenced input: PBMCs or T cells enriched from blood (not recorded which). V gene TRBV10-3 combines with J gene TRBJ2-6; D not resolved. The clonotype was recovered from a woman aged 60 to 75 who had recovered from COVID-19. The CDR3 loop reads CAISESYRVSGANVLTF. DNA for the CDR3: TGTGCCATCAGTGAGTCGTACCGGGTCTCCGGGGCCAACGTCCTGACTTTC.